These 30 T cell receptor beta chains originate from one sample sequenced in a study of blood T cell repertoires in COVID-19. The table came from immunoSEQ multiplex PCR; TCRdb's copy has only in-frame clones and leaves some out. This table has around 340,000 clones, around 88% appearing once. The sample was peripheral blood. Receptors originate from a woman aged 60 to 75 with COVID-19, enrolled during active disease.

CDR3 sequence (DNA): TGTGCCAGCAGCTTGGGAGCGGATACGCAGTATTTT. Amino acids: CASSLGADTQYF. The chain employs TRBV5-4 and TRBJ2-3; no reliable D call. The CDR3 runs 12 residues. Per germline, CDR1 SGHNT and CDR2 YYREEE (reference sequence). V was trimmed by 0 bases and J by 6 bases, leaving 5 bases between them.

With regard to this clone: The identical CDR3 is also encoded by other nucleotide sequences in the sample. The CDR3 protein is CASSPGGRSSYEQYF. CDR3 nucleotide sequence: TGTGCCAGCAGCCCGGGGGGCAGGAGCTCCTACGAGCAGTACTTC. The rearrangement links TRBV7-6 to TRBJ2-7; weak D call: TRBD2 (7 bases). V lost 5 bases, J lost 0 bases, and 14 bases lay in between. The germline V gene encodes CDR1 SGHVS and CDR2 FNYEAQ. The CDR3 consists of 15 residues.

This clone was seen a few times. The chain recombines TRBV27 with TRBJ1-2; D possibly corresponds to TRBD1 (6 bases). Germline V lookup: CDR1 MNHEY, CDR2 SMNVEV (reference sequence). CDR3 length: 15 amino acids. Deletions cut 2 bases from V and 4 bases from J, with 14 bases between. DNA of the CDR3: TGTGCCAGCAGTTTAGAGTCAGGGGTTGCCTATGGCTACACCTTC. It translates to CASSLESGVAYGYTF.

This clone was recorded once. The CDR3 reads CASSLVMRTISSPLHF. The CDR3 nucleotides are TGCGCCAGCAGCTTGGTGATGAGGACTATTAGCTCACCCCTCCACTTT. The chain recombines TRBV5-1 with TRBJ1-6; no reliable D call. V was cut by 0 bases and J by 10 bases, with 17 bases left in between. The germline CDR1 and CDR2 sequences are SGHRS and YFSETQ. The CDR3 runs 16 residues.

This sequence joins TRBV19 and TRBJ2-3; 11 nucleotides agree with TRBD2. With V trimmed by 4 bases and J by 2 bases, 5 bases remained unmatched. CDR1 is LNHDA, CDR2 SQIVND, per germline (reference sequence). The CDR3 totals 16 residues. The CDR3 DNA is TGTGCCAGTAGTACGAGACTAGCGGGGCCCACAGATACGCAGTATTTT. Its translation: CASSTRLAGPTDTQYF.

The rearrangement uses TRBV9 and TRBJ2-2, with a tentative D call TRBD2 (6 bases). Trimming shortened V by 1 base and J by 4 bases, and 8 bases separated the two germline ends. CDR3 size: 14 residues. The germline gives CDR1 SGDLS, CDR2 YYNGEE. The CDR3 loop reads CASSVLGSTGELFF. DNA for the CDR3: TGTGCCAGCAGCGTACTCGGGAGCACCGGGGAGCTGTTTTTT.

This chain uses TRBV7-6 with TRBJ1-1; D ambiguous. Between the trimmed V and J ends, which lost 3 bases and 1 base, there was a span of 6 bases. Germline-derived CDR1 and CDR2 are SGHVS and FNYEAQ. The length of the CDR3 is 13 residues. The chain's CDR3 is CASSFTGNTEAFF. In nucleotides, the CDR3 is TGTGCCAGCAGCTTCACGGGGAACACTGAAGCTTTCTTT.

The genes are TRBV7-6 and TRBJ1-1; D is possibly TRBD1 (6 bases). Germline CDR1 reads SGHVS; CDR2 reads FNYEAQ. V was trimmed by 3 bases and J by 1 base, leaving 12 bases between them. This CDR3 comprises 15 residues. The CDR3 region is CASSFGSGANTEAFF. CDR3 nucleotide sequence: TGTGCCAGCAGCTTCGGTTCAGGGGCGAACACTGAAGCTTTCTTT.

The rearrangement uses TRBV7-8 and TRBJ1-1; 7 positions match TRBD1. The CDR3 runs 16 residues. V was pared by 1 base and J by 6 bases, with 11 bases of the junction left unmatched. Germline V gives CDR1 SGHVS, CDR2 FQNEAQ. CDR3 loop: CASSLVGGQLGPEAFF. The CDR3 DNA sequence: TGTGCCAGCAGCTTAGTTGGGGGACAGTTGGGACCTGAAGCTTTCTTT. The complete variable domain, with remaining parts taken from reference TRBV7-8 and TRBJ1-1, reads GAGVSQSPRYKVAKRGQDVALRCDPISGHVSLFWYQQALGQGPEFLTYFQNEAQLDKSGLPSDRFFAERPEGSVSTLKIQRTQQEDSAVYLCASSLVGGQLGPEAFFGQGTRLTVV.

V and J are TRBV6-2 or TRBV6-3 and TRBJ2-7; weak D call: TRBD1 (6 bases). This CDR3 is built from 16 residues. Germline V lookup: CDR1 MNHEY, CDR2 SVGEGT. V lost 0 bases and J lost 1, with 13 bases in between. The CDR3 sequence: CASSYSQQGLSYEQYF. The CDR3 DNA sequence: TGTGCCAGCAGTTACTCTCAACAGGGCCTATCCTACGAGCAGTACTTC.

This chain connects TRBV19 to TRBJ1-3; the D is unclear. CDR3 size: 16 residues. Germline V gives CDR1 LNHDA, CDR2 SQIVND (reference sequence). With 5 bases removed from V and 1 base from J, the gap between germline ends came to 15 bases. The CDR3 region is CASSSAGPSSGNTIYF. The CDR3 DNA reads TGTGCCAGTAGTTCGGCGGGCCCCAGTTCTGGAAACACCATATATTTT. Looking up the rest from reference TRBV19 and TRBJ1-3 gives the full variable domain: DGGITQSPKYLFRKEGQNVTLSCEQNLNHDAMYWYRQDPGQGLRLIYYSQIVNDFQKGDIAEGYSVSREKKESFPLTVTSAQKNPTAFYLCASSSAGPSSGNTIYFGEGSWLTVV.

The chain recombines TRBV14 with TRBJ1-1, with 8 bases fitting TRBD1. The CDR3 has 15 amino acids. The V gene end was trimmed by 1 base and the J gene end by 0 bases; junction bases not matched to a gene: 1. Looked up from germline, CDR1 is SGHDN and CDR2 is FVKESK. CDR3 protein: CASSQGQGLNTEAFF. In nucleotides, the CDR3 is TGTGCCAGCAGCCAAGGACAGGGGCTGAACACTGAAGCTTTCTTT.

The gene calls are TRBV27 and TRBJ2-2; 8 bases match TRBD1. V lost 8 bases to trimming and J lost 8 bases; unmatched junction nucleotides: 7. Germline V gene data show CDR1 as MNHEY and CDR2 as SMNVEV (reference sequence). This CDR3 spans 13 amino acids. CDR3 DNA sequence: TGTGCCAGCGGCACAGGGGGGTGGGGGGAGCTGTTTTTT. This encodes CASGTGGWGELFF.

This sequence joins TRBV9 and TRBJ2-4; TRBD1 matches at 10 bases. This CDR3 contains 16 residues. Germline trimming cut 3 bases from V and 2 bases from J; bases unmatched to any gene: 5. Germline V CDR1 and CDR2: SGDLS, YYNGEE. CDR3: CASSETGGFSKNIQYF. The CDR3 DNA sequence: TGTGCCAGCAGCGAGACAGGGGGCTTTTCCAAAAACATTCAGTACTTC.

The J gene is TRBJ1-5, the V gene TRBV6-1; possibly TRBD1 for D (6 bases). Germline CDR1 and CDR2: MNHNS and SASEGT. This CDR3 spans 15 amino acids. With 1 base removed from V and 6 bases from J, the gap between germline ends came to 13 bases. CDR3: CASSEVGGAGQPQHF. The CDR3 DNA follows: TGTGCCAGCAGTGAAGTTGGGGGGGCAGGTCAGCCCCAGCATTTT.

V usage is TRBV30 and J usage is TRBJ1-3; tentative D call: TRBD1 (5 bases). The CDR3 has 12 residues. The V gene lost 7 bases and the J gene lost 0 bases, with 7 bases spanning the gap. The germline CDR1 and CDR2 sequences are GTSNPN and SVGIG (reference sequence). In nucleotides, the CDR3 is TGTGCCTTAGGGGCCTCTGGAAACACCATATATTTT. Amino acids: CALGASGNTIYF.

The chain combines TRBV4-3 with TRBJ2-3; 10 bases map to TRBD1. CDR1 and CDR2 (germline): LGHNA, YSLEER. J was trimmed by 4 bases and V by 1 base; bases with no gene match: 8. This CDR3 is 17 amino acids long. The CDR3 is CASSQGNGDRGADTQYF. Here the CDR3 DNA reads TGCGCCAGCAGCCAAGGGAATGGGGACAGGGGTGCAGATACGCAGTATTTT.

The V call is TRBV19, the J call TRBJ2-4, with TRBD1 matching 10 bases. This CDR3 has 15 amino acids. Germline loops: CDR1 LNHDA, CDR2 SQIVND (reference sequence). V lost 3 bases, J lost 8 bases, and 7 bases stayed unmatched. Here the CDR3 DNA reads TGTGCCAGTAGTATTGGGGACAGGGGTCTTGACATTCAGTACTTC. This gives the protein CASSIGDRGLDIQYF.

The chain has TRBV10-3 and TRBJ2-7; 9 bases align to TRBD1. Trimming at V came to 4 bases and at J to 6 bases, leaving 13 bases not matched to a gene. Germline CDR1 and CDR2: ENHRY and SYGVKD. The CDR3 spans 16 residues. The chain's CDR3 is CAISVMTGTGSGEQYF. The CDR3 nucleotides read TGTGCCATCAGTGTTATGACCGGGACAGGGAGTGGCGAGCAGTACTTC.

The V gene is TRBV18, the J gene TRBJ1-5, with 8 bases matching TRBD1. Per germline, CDR1 KGHSH and CDR2 LQKENI. CDR3 length equals 18 residues. V was pared by 4 bases and J by 1 base, with 12 bases of the junction left unmatched. The DNA of the CDR3 is TGTGCCAGCTCACGCGGACAGGGTTACTTCGGGAGCAATCAGCCCCAGCATTTT. Protein sequence: CASSRGQGYFGSNQPQHF.

The chain has TRBV5-1 and TRBJ1-2, with 9 bases matching TRBD1. The CDR3 spans 14 residues. The trim removed 4 bases at V and 4 bases at J, leaving 5 bases unmatched. The germline V gene encodes CDR1 SGHRS and CDR2 YFSETQ. The CDR3 nucleotides are TGCGCCAGCAGCACGGGACAGGGCGGCTATGGCTACACCTTC. This sequence encodes CASSTGQGGYGYTF.

The chain is built from TRBV4-1 and TRBJ1-2; 8 positions match TRBD1. In germline, CDR1 is MGHRA, CDR2 YSYEKL. V trimming: 3 bases; J trimming: 5 bases; junction bases outside the gene matches: 2. CDR3 length: 13 amino acids. CDR3 DNA sequence: TGCGCCAGCAGCCATGGACAGGGTTATGGCTACACCTTC. Residues: CASSHGQGYGYTF.

This chain connects TRBV4-1 to TRBJ1-2; no clear D. This CDR3 comprises 13 residues. Per the germline V gene, CDR1 is MGHRA and CDR2 is YSYEKL. V lost 0 bases and J lost 7, with 9 bases in between. CDR3 DNA: TGCGCCAGCAGCCAAGATATGAGAGGTGGCTACACCTTC. It is translated as CASSQDMRGGYTF.

The V and J genes are TRBV5-1 and TRBJ1-1, with D tentatively TRBD1 (6 bases). Germline assignment: CDR1 SGHRS and CDR2 YFSETQ. V shed 5 bases and J shed 1 base, with 12 bases lying between them. The length of the CDR3 is 14 residues. CDR3 amino acids: CASRQQGRNTEAFF. CDR3 sequence (DNA): TGCGCCAGCAGGCAACAGGGAAGGAACACTGAAGCTTTCTTT.

V usage is TRBV7-9 and J usage is TRBJ1-3; D may be TRBD1 (6 bases). V shed 10 bases and J shed 1 base, with 14 bases lying between them. Germline CDR1 is SEHNR and CDR2 is FQNEAQ (reference sequence). The CDR3 has 14 residues. CDR3 protein: CATSGETSGNTIYF. CDR3 nucleotides: TGTGCCACTTCAGGGGAGACATCTGGAAACACCATATATTTT.

The CDR3 protein is CASSPLQGANEKLFF. In DNA, the CDR3 is TGTGCCAGCTCACCACTCCAGGGGGCTAATGAAAAACTGTTTTTT. The chain employs TRBV18 and TRBJ1-4, with 7 bases aligning to TRBD1. This CDR3 is 15 amino acids long. CDR1 and CDR2 from the germline V gene are KGHSH and LQKENI. V lost 1 base, J lost 3 bases, and 2 bases stayed unmatched.

The rearrangement uses TRBV5-1 and TRBJ1-3; 7 nucleotides align to TRBD1. Germline CDR1 and CDR2: SGHRS and YFSETQ. CDR3 length: 15 residues. V was clipped by 3 bases and J by 4 bases; unmatched bases: 7. This CDR3 is CASSSGQVIGNTIYF. Here the CDR3 DNA reads TGCGCCAGCAGCTCCGGACAGGTTATCGGAAACACCATATATTTT.

This clone has only one observation. J is TRBJ1-3 and V is TRBV5-5; D uncertain. This CDR3 region has 15 residues. Germline V CDR1 and CDR2: SGHKS, YYEKEE (reference sequence). Trimming removed 0 bases at V and 0 bases at J, with 7 bases between. CDR3 nucleotide sequence: TGTGCCAGCAGCTTGGTCCCGGTCTCTGGAAACACCATATATTTT. Translating gives CASSLVPVSGNTIYF. Complete variable domain (other parts from reference TRBV5-5 and TRBJ1-3): DAGVTQSPTHLIKTRGQQVTLRCSPISGHKSVSWYQQVLGQGPQFIFQYYEKEERGRGNFPDRFSARQFPNYSSELNVNALLLGDSALYLCASSLVPVSGNTIYFGEGSWLTVV.

This chain uses TRBV4-1 with TRBJ2-7, with D possibly matching TRBD1 (6 bases). The germline gives CDR1 MGHRA, CDR2 YSYEKL. V was clipped by 1 base and J by 4 bases, with 11 bases between them. The CDR3 has 14 amino acids. The CDR3 reads CASSQGLQGYEQYF. CDR3 nucleotides: TGCGCCAGCAGCCAAGGCTTACAGGGTTACGAGCAGTACTTC.

The chain recombines TRBV6-5 with TRBJ1-1; tentatively, D is TRBD1 (6 bases). V was cut by 4 bases and J by 4 bases, with 10 bases left in between. The germline V gene encodes CDR1 MNHEY and CDR2 SVGAGI. This CDR3 is built from 13 residues. The CDR3 protein is CASSWTVATEAFF. The CDR3 region has the DNA TGTGCCAGCAGTTGGACAGTTGCCACTGAAGCTTTCTTT.